The rows below give T cell receptor beta chains drawn from one sample of a study of T cell responses to AZD1222 COVID-19 vaccine. The protocol was immunoSEQ multiplex PCR, while the TCRdb copy is restricted to in-frame clones and leaves out a portion. The repertoire holds 90,000 to 120,000 clones, with about 93% as singletons. The sequencing used peripheral blood, collected 28 days after the second AZD1222 dose. The receptors here all came from an adult who received the AZD1222 COVID-19 vaccine. The CDR3 runs from the conserved cysteine through the conserved F or W. The D gene is left open where the match is weak. Clone size appears in some rows only: once, few, many, or a class for an expanded clone.

V: TRBV6-6; size: NA; J: TRBJ1-3; D: NA; DNA: TGTGCCAGCGGAAACAAGGCATCGGTAGGAAACACCATATATTTT; CDR3: CASGNKASVGNTIYF
V: TRBV13; size: once; J: TRBJ1-4; D: NA; DNA: TGTGCCAGCAGCTTAGGTGCTAATGAAAAACTGTTTTTT; CDR3: CASSLGANEKLFF
V: TRBV11-1; size: NA; J: TRBJ1-6; D: NA; DNA: TGTGCCAGCAGCTTCGGTGGCAATTCACCCCTCCACTTT; CDR3: CASSFGGNSPLHF
V: TRBV7-6; size: NA; J: TRBJ2-2; D: TRBD2; DNA: TGTGCCAGCAGCTCGGGAGGCGGGAGATTTGCCGGGGAGCTGTTTTTT; CDR3: CASSSGGGRFAGELFF
V: TRBV11-2; size: NA; J: TRBJ2-1; D: TRBD1; DNA: TGTGCCAGCAGCTTAGTAGGGAAGGGGGCTGACAATGAGCAGTTCTTC; CDR3: CASSLVGKGADNEQFF
V: TRBV27; size: NA; J: TRBJ2-1; D: TRBD1; DNA: TGTGCCAGCAGCTCCGGGACAGGGGGCCACAATGAGCAGTTCTTC; CDR3: CASSSGTGGHNEQFF
V: TRBV6-5; size: few; J: TRBJ1-1; D: TRBD1; DNA: TGTGCCAGCAGTTACACCCTACAGGGGGCTCGGGCTGAAGCTTTCTTT; CDR3: CASSYTLQGARAEAFF
V: TRBV11-2; size: NA; J: TRBJ1-2; D: NA; DNA: TGTGCCAGCAGCTTAGATGGAGGGACTAATGGCTACACCTTC; CDR3: CASSLDGGTNGYTF
V: TRBV21-1; size: once; J: TRBJ2-1; D: NA; DNA: TGTGCCAGCAGCAAAGGATGTGAGCGGGAAATCTACAATGAGCAGTTCTTC; CDR3: CASSKGCEREIYNEQFF
V: TRBV7-2; size: once; J: TRBJ1-1; D: NA; DNA: TGTGCCAGCAGCTCCGGTGCAGGGCTGAACACTGAAGCTTTCTTT; CDR3: CASSSGAGLNTEAFF
V: TRBV12-3/TRBV12-4; size: NA; J: TRBJ1-6; D: NA; DNA: TGTGCCATCTCTAAGGCGGGTAATTCACCCCTCCACTTT; CDR3: CAISKAGNSPLHF
V: TRBV4-3; size: NA; J: TRBJ2-1; D: TRBD2; DNA: TGCGCCAGCAGCCCCCAACTAGCGCAGTCCTACAATGAGCAGTTCTTC; CDR3: CASSPQLAQSYNEQFF
V: TRBV4-3; size: NA; J: TRBJ1-4; D: NA; DNA: TGCGCCAGCAGCCAAGATAGGAGGGTGAACGAAAAACTGTTTTTT; CDR3: CASSQDRRVNEKLFF
V: TRBV29-1; size: NA; J: TRBJ2-5; D: NA; DNA: TGCAGCGTTGAAACGGGATTTGGAGAGACCCAGTACTTC; CDR3: CSVETGFGETQYF
V: TRBV4-1; size: NA; J: TRBJ1-4; D: TRBD1; DNA: TGCGCCAGCAGCCTGATGGGACAGGGAAATGAAAAACTGTTTTTT; CDR3: CASSLMGQGNEKLFF
V: TRBV13; size: NA; J: TRBJ1-6; D: TRBD1; DNA: TGTGCCAGCAGCTTACGACAGGGGGGGGGTAATTCACCCCTCCACTTT; CDR3: CASSLRQGGGNSPLHF
V: TRBV5-6; size: NA; J: TRBJ2-7; D: NA; DNA: TGTGCCAGCAGCTTGGTTGGGGGTCTTGAGCAGTACTTC; CDR3: CASSLVGGLEQYF
V: TRBV28; size: NA; J: TRBJ2-3; D: NA; DNA: TGTGCCAGCAGGGACCCCGGGCGGGGCACCACAGATACGCAGTATTTT; CDR3: CASRDPGRGTTDTQYF
V: TRBV11-2; size: NA; J: TRBJ1-2; D: NA; DNA: TGTGCCAGCAGCTTAGACCCCATAATCTACAATGGCTACACCTTC; CDR3: CASSLDPIIYNGYTF
V: TRBV29-1; size: NA; J: TRBJ2-1; D: NA; DNA: TGCAGCGGGGGAATTGAGCAGTTCTTC; CDR3: CSGGIEQFF
V: TRBV5-1; size: NA; J: TRBJ2-1; D: NA; DNA: TGCGCCAGCAACGTGGGCCCCGCCTACAATGAGCAGTTCTTC; CDR3: CASNVGPAYNEQFF
V: TRBV14; size: few; J: TRBJ1-6; D: NA; DNA: TGTGCCAGCAGCCAAGGGCGTCACGATAATTCACCCCTCCACTTT; CDR3: CASSQGRHDNSPLHF
V: TRBV27; size: NA; J: TRBJ2-7; D: NA; DNA: TGTGCCAGCAGTTTCAGTTCAGGGTCCTACGAGCAGTACTTC; CDR3: CASSFSSGSYEQYF
V: TRBV5-5; size: NA; J: TRBJ2-5; D: NA; DNA: TGTGCCAGCAGCTCCCGGACGGTCAACCAAGAGACCCAGTACTTC; CDR3: CASSSRTVNQETQYF
V: TRBV9; size: NA; J: TRBJ2-3; D: TRBD2; DNA: TGTGCCAGCAGCGTAGCACTAGCGGGTCAGGGGGGCACAGATACGCAGTATTTT; CDR3: CASSVALAGQGGTDTQYF
V: TRBV18; size: NA; J: TRBJ2-3; D: NA; DNA: TGTGCCGCGCGGGGCCCCACAGATACGCAGTATTTT; CDR3: CAARGPTDTQYF
V: TRBV2; size: once; J: TRBJ1-2; D: NA; DNA: TGTGCCAGCAGTGAAGCGGGAAGTGAGGGCTACACCTTC; CDR3: CASSEAGSEGYTF
V: TRBV27; size: NA; J: TRBJ2-7; D: NA; DNA: TGTGCCAGCAGTTTGAGAGGCACCTACGATGGGCAGTACTTC; CDR3: CASSLRGTYDGQYF
V: TRBV28; size: NA; J: TRBJ1-5; D: TRBD1; DNA: TGTGCCAGCAGTTTATGGCAGGGGGGACTAAATAGCAATCAGCCCCAGCATTTT; CDR3: CASSLWQGGLNSNQPQHF
V: TRBV5-4; size: NA; J: TRBJ2-1; D: NA; DNA: TGTGCCAGCAGCCCACCATCGGCCCAAGCCAATGAGCAGTTCTTC; CDR3: CASSPPSAQANEQFF
V: TRBV30; size: NA; J: TRBJ1-3; D: NA; DNA: TGTGCCTGGGAGAGTCACCTGTCTGGAAACACCATATATTTT; CDR3: CAWESHLSGNTIYF
V: TRBV19; size: once; J: TRBJ2-3; D: TRBD1; DNA: TGTGCCAGTAGTATCGGACAGGGGGCTACAGATACGCAGTATTTT; CDR3: CASSIGQGATDTQYF